This TCR beta chain was profiled in a study of blood T cells in healthy people across ages. In germline, CDR1 is DFQATT, CDR2 SNEGSKA (reference sequence). The CDR3 sequence is 15 residues long. V gave up 6 bases and J gave up 6 bases, with 21 bases separating them. The authors ran a second PCR of roughly 7 to 11 cycles using a sample-barcoded 5' primer and a J-beta primer mix. TCRdb redid the calling of the 5' RACE reads with MiXCR, one entry per CDR3 protein. This sample has about 800,000 distinct CDR3 sequences; 58% occur once, and the top ten carry 22%. Source material: blood. The receptor was derived from a man aged 25 to 45 in good health. This chain links TRBV20-1 with TRBJ1-5, with D possibly TRBD1 on 6 matching bases. CDR3 sequence reads: CSARMGWGAGQPQHF. CDR3 DNA sequence: TGCAGTGCCAGGATGGGATGGGGGGCAGGTCAGCCCCAGCATTTT.